The 22 T cell receptor beta chains below were found in one sample sequenced in a study of response to subunit inactivated influenza vaccine. TCRdb fed the RT-PCR reads into MiXCR, producing one record per CDR3 protein. The sample shows 630,000 or so distinct CDR3 sequences, 15% to 18% of them seen only once. This material consisted of PBMCs from blood, taken 11 to 12 days after vaccination. All receptors derive from a man aged 50 to 59 who received an inactivated influenza vaccine.

The chain recombines TRBV29-1 with TRBJ1-4, with 11 bases matching TRBD1. From germline, CDR1 is SQVTM and CDR2 ANQGSEA. Losses at the gene ends were 0 bases for V and 5 bases for J; bases not matched to a gene: 2. The CDR3 spans 15 residues. The CDR3 DNA reads as TGCAGCGTTGAAGACCGGGACAGGGGGAATGAAAAACTGTTTTTT. Translation: CSVEDRDRGNEKLFF.

Only a few counts were recorded for this clonotype. CDR3 sequence (DNA): TGTGCCAGCAGCTTCAGTCGGAACTACGAGCAGTACTTC. It is translated as CASSFSRNYEQYF. The rearrangement links TRBV7-2 to TRBJ2-7; D is unresolved. CDR1 and CDR2 from the germline V gene are SGHTA and FQGNSA. V lost 3 bases, J lost 3 bases, and 9 bases lay in between. The CDR3 is 13 amino acids.

This clonotype was picked up many times. The chain is built from TRBV29-1 and TRBJ2-7, with a tentative D call TRBD1 (6 bases). The germline CDR1 and CDR2 sequences are SQVTM and ANQGSEA. There are 13 residues in the CDR3. V dropped 5 bases and J dropped 3 bases, with 14 bases sitting between them. CDR3 DNA: TGCAGCGTTTCTCGTCCAGGGGACTACGAGCAGTACTTC. Its translation: CSVSRPGDYEQYF.

This clonotype came up a few times. This chain uses TRBV12-3 or TRBV12-4 with TRBJ1-3, with D perhaps TRBD1 (5 bases). This CDR3 comprises 15 residues. The germline V and J ends were trimmed by 3 bases and 4 bases, with 13 bases remaining between them. In nucleotides, the CDR3 is TGTGCCAGCAGTTTCTCAGGGCAGGGAGGAAACACCATATATTTT. Its protein is CASSFSGQGGNTIYF.

This clonotype has only a few counts. This chain uses TRBV15 with TRBJ2-5, with 12 bases lining up with TRBD2. The CDR3 totals 17 residues. J lost 4 bases, V lost 4 bases, and 10 bases had no gene match. CDR1 is LNHNV and CDR2 is YYDKDF in the germline V gene (reference sequence). CDR3 DNA: TGTGCCACCAGCAAGTCAGGGGCTAGCGGGAGGGGAGAGACCCAGTACTTC. Amino acid sequence: CATSKSGASGRGETQYF.

This chain links TRBV4-3 with TRBJ2-5; TRBD2 matches 11 bases. The CDR3 totals 16 residues. Germline assignment: CDR1 LGHNA and CDR2 YSLEER. With 0 bases clipped from V and 9 bases from J, the junction kept 9 bases outside the gene matches. The CDR3 DNA reads TGCGCCAGCAGCCAAGATGGTAGCGGGAGGGCTGCGGCCCAGTACTTC. It codes for CASSQDGSGRAAAQYF.

The chain is built from TRBV6-1 and TRBJ2-6; 8 bases map to TRBD2. The junction had 12 bases not matched to a gene; V was cut back by 7 bases and J by 1 base. In germline, CDR1 is MNHNS, CDR2 SASEGT. The CDR3 length is 18 residues. Written as DNA, the CDR3 is TGTGCCAGCAAGCCAGCGGGAGCCTTTTTTTCTGGGGCCAACGTCCTGACTTTC. Its protein is CASKPAGAFFSGANVLTF.

The table lists this clonotype with a few counts. This chain uses TRBV6-1 with TRBJ2-1; possibly TRBD2 for D (6 bases). The germline V gene has CDR1 MNHNS and CDR2 SASEGT. V lost 6 bases and J 0 bases, leaving 12 bases between the germline ends. This CDR3 is 15 amino acids long. The CDR3 protein is CASRAGSGSYNEQFF. The DNA for the CDR3 is TGTGCCAGCAGGGCGGGTAGCGGCTCCTACAATGAGCAGTTCTTC.

The sample holds a few counts of this clonotype. This rearrangement joins TRBV7-2 to TRBJ1-4; perhaps TRBD1 as D (5 bases). Trimming took 1 base from V and 4 from J, leaving 10 bases between them. This CDR3 comprises 15 residues. Germline-derived CDR1 and CDR2 are SGHTA and FQGNSA. The CDR3 here is CASSLGGVLNEKLFF. CDR3 bases: TGTGCCAGCAGCTTAGGAGGGGTTCTTAATGAAAAACTGTTTTTT.

This clonotype came up a few times. The chain is built from TRBV10-3 and TRBJ1-1; no firm D call. CDR3 length equals 16 residues. Germline V gives CDR1 ENHRY, CDR2 SYGVKD. The V gene lost 0 bases and the J gene lost 3 bases, with 14 bases spanning the gap. CDR3 nucleotide sequence: TGTGCCATCAGTGAGTCTGGGCCTCACTTAGACACTGAAGCTTTCTTT. Protein: CAISESGPHLDTEAFF.

This clonotype was detected ten times or more. The junction shows a germline mismatch at one end, possibly a read error. The V and J genes are TRBV4-1 and TRBJ2-1; a weak D match, TRBD2 (6 bases). CDR3 size: 14 residues. From germline, CDR1 is MGHRA and CDR2 YSYEKL. CDR3 in amino acids: CASSQAGTYNEQFF. The CDR3 coding sequence is TGTGCCAGCAGCCAAGCCGGGACTTACAATGAGCAGTTCTTC.

Many counts were recorded for this clonotype. The rearrangement uses TRBV3-1 and TRBJ2-1; D unclear. Deletions cut 3 bases from V and 4 bases from J, with 13 bases between. The V gene's germline CDR1 is LGHDT and CDR2 YNNKEL (reference sequence). The CDR3 length is 15 residues. CDR3 coding DNA: TGTGCCAGCAGCCATGAACCGGACGTATACAATGAGCAGTTCTTC. Amino acids: CASSHEPDVYNEQFF.

This clonotype was found a few times. This chain joins TRBV11-1 and TRBJ2-6; tentatively, D is TRBD1 (5 bases). V lost 5 bases and J lost 2, with 22 bases in between. Germline CDR1 SGHAT, CDR2 FQDESV (reference sequence). The CDR3 has 19 residues. This CDR3 is CASSHIRGRRLAGANVLTF. The CDR3 DNA is TGTGCCAGCAGCCACATTAGGGGCCGAAGACTGGCTGGGGCCAACGTCCTGACTTTC. The whole variable domain, filled in from reference TRBV11-1 and TRBJ2-6, reads EAEVAQSPRYKITEKSQAVAFWCDPISGHATLYWYRQILGQGPELLVQFQDESVVDDSQLPKDRFSAERLKGVDSTLKIQPAELGDSAMYLCASSHIRGRRLAGANVLTFGAGSRLTVL.

This clonotype was counted only a few times. This rearrangement joins TRBV19 to TRBJ2-3; D is possibly TRBD2 (6 bases). Looked up from germline, CDR1 is LNHDA and CDR2 is SQIVND (reference sequence). The length of the CDR3 is 15 residues. Deletions cut 5 bases from V and 2 bases from J, with 14 bases between. CDR3: CASSAGLQFTDTQYF. Here the CDR3 DNA reads TGTGCCAGTAGTGCGGGACTGCAATTCACAGATACGCAGTATTTT.

The chain couples TRBV7-9 to TRBJ2-1; 9 nucleotides match TRBD2. V was clipped by 7 bases and J by 5 bases; unmatched bases: 3. Germline CDR1 reads SEHNR; CDR2 reads FQNEAQ (reference sequence). CDR3 length equals 13 residues. The CDR3 spells CASKTSGNNEQFF. In DNA form, the CDR3 reads TGTGCCAGCAAGACTAGCGGAAACAATGAGCAGTTCTTC. The variable domain in full, completed from reference TRBV7-9 and TRBJ2-1, reads DTGVSQNPRHKITKRGQNVTFRCDPISEHNRLYWYRQTLGQGPEFLTYFQNEAQLEKSRLLSDRFSAERPKGSFSTLEIQRTEQGDSAMYLCASKTSGNNEQFFGPGTRLTVL.

The rearrangement uses TRBV5-6 and TRBJ1-1; tentative D call: TRBD1 (6 bases). With 1 base removed from V and 1 base from J, the gap between germline ends came to 11 bases. The CDR3 is 15 residues long. Germline CDR1 is SGHDT and CDR2 is YYEEEE. In DNA form, the CDR3 reads TGTGCCAGCAGCTTGTGGGGCAGGGGGAACACTGAAGCTTTCTTT. It yields the protein CASSLWGRGNTEAFF.

The sample holds one count of this clonotype. This sequence joins TRBV7-2 and TRBJ2-3, with 11 bases aligning to TRBD2. The CDR3 is 17 amino acids. J gave up 5 bases and V 3 bases, and 10 bases lay outside the gene matches. The germline CDR1 and CDR2 sequences are SGHTA and FQGNSA. The CDR3 spells CASSFPTSGAEGDTQYF. In DNA, the CDR3 is TGTGCCAGCAGCTTCCCGACTAGCGGGGCGGAGGGAGATACGCAGTATTTT.

This clonotype occurred many times. V and J are TRBV3-1 and TRBJ1-3; D uncertain. The CDR3 is 11 residues long. V lost 6 bases and J lost 7, with 7 bases in between. Germline assignment: CDR1 LGHDT and CDR2 YNNKEL (reference sequence). The CDR3 nucleotides read TGTGCCAGCAGTGGTGGGAACACCATATATTTT. Translation: CASSGGNTIYF.

The gene calls are TRBV4-2 and TRBJ2-3; 8 bases fit TRBD1. The germline V gene encodes CDR1 LGHNA and CDR2 YNFKEQ. V gave up 0 bases and J gave up 5 bases; unmatched junction bases: 4. The CDR3 loop spans 15 amino acids. CDR3 protein: CASSQDYGQGDTQYF. The CDR3, as DNA: TGTGCCAGCAGCCAAGACTACGGACAGGGAGATACGCAGTATTTT.

This chain joins TRBV6-2 or TRBV6-3 and TRBJ2-7, with TRBD1 matching over 7 bases. Losses at the gene ends were 8 bases for V and 0 bases for J; bases not matched to a gene: 7. The CDR3 runs 14 residues. Germline V gene sequence: CDR1 MNHEY, CDR2 SVGEGT. Written as DNA, the CDR3 is TGTGCCAGCCGAGGACAGGTTTACTCCTACGAGCAGTACTTC. This codes for CASRGQVYSYEQYF.

The gene calls are TRBV7-2 and TRBJ2-3, with 11 bases that match TRBD2. The CDR3 is 15 amino acids. CDR1 and CDR2 (germline): SGHTA, FQGNSA. Losses at the gene ends were 5 bases for V and 8 bases for J; bases not matched to a gene: 9. The CDR3 loop is CASSPAASGGRTQYF. The CDR3 DNA follows: TGTGCCAGCAGCCCCGCAGCTAGCGGGGGGCGTACGCAGTATTTT. The full variable domain, in which reference TRBV7-2 and TRBJ2-3 provide the parts outside the CDR3, is GAGVSQSPSNKVTEKGKDVELRCDPISGHTALYWYRQSLGQGLEFLIYFQGNSAPDKSGLPSDRFSAERTGGSVSTLTIQRTQQEDSAVYLCASSPAASGGRTQYFGPGTRLTVL.

The chain uses TRBV3-1 and TRBJ2-7; 7 positions agree with TRBD2. The ends lost 4 bases at V and 6 bases at J; junction bases unmatched: 9. Germline values: CDR1 LGHDT, CDR2 YNNKEL (reference sequence). The CDR3 loop spans 14 amino acids. The CDR3 protein is CASSPRGGPVEQYF. The CDR3 DNA reads TGTGCCAGCAGCCCTAGGGGAGGGCCCGTCGAGCAGTACTTC.